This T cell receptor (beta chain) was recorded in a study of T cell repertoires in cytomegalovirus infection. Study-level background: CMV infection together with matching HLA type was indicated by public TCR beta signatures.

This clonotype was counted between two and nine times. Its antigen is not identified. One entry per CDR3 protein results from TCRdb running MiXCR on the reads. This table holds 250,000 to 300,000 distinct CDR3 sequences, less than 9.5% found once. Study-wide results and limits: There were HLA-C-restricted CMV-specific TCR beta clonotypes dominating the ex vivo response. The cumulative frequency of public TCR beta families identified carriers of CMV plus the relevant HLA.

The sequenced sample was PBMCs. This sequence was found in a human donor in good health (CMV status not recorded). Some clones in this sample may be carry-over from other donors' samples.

CDR3 coding DNA: TGTGCCAGCAGCCCCTCGGGGGGTAATGAAAAACTGTTTTTT. It codes for CASSPSGGNEKLFF. V and J are TRBV7-9 and TRBJ1-4, with D possibly matching TRBD1 (5 bases). Trimming shortened V by 5 bases and J by 4 bases, and 11 bases separated the two germline ends. Germline lookup yields CDR1 SEHNR and CDR2 FQNEAQ (reference sequence). This CDR3 is 14 amino acids long.